This T cell receptor beta chain was sequenced for a study of blood T cell repertoires in COVID-19. Study overall: Researchers got acute and convalescent COVID-19 samples from the United States, Italy and Spain. T cells, B-cell-depleted T cells, or PBMCs supplied cDNA or gDNA.

Trimming cost V 5 bases and J 0 bases; bases outside gene matches: 10. Germline V lookup: CDR1 LGHNA, CDR2 YSLEER. This CDR3 has 18 amino acids. Authors' methods: Reference gene primers were amplified, and this amplification served to estimate nucleated cell counts. Measured with immunoSEQ multiplex PCR; TCRdb has only the in-frame clones, and not every one. Clone size and the V and J calls come from that table; the DNA yielded D and trimming. The sample has over 140,000 clones, around 73% seen once. This clone was seen a single time. The TCR was taken from a woman aged 45-60 years with active or convalescent COVID-19. The sample taken for sequencing was peripheral blood. This chain connects TRBV4-3 to TRBJ2-3; 11 bases line up with TRBD2. The DNA for the CDR3 is TGCGCCAGCAGCGCCCGACTAGCGGGGACGGCTAGCACAGATACGCAGTATTTT. It encodes CASSARLAGTASTDTQYF.